This entry lists 17 T cell receptor beta chains sequenced from one sample in a study of blood T cell repertoires in COVID-19. Sequencing was performed with immunoSEQ multiplex PCR; in TCRdb, only in-frame clones are kept and a portion is missing. This table holds under 350,000 clones, roughly 85% found once. The specimen sequenced was PBMCs or T cells enriched from blood (not recorded which). These receptors originate from a woman aged 40 to 50 with acute COVID-19.

The chain uses TRBV23-1 and TRBJ2-7, with TRBD1 identical over 8 bases. TRBV23-1 counts as an open reading frame of uncertain function. V was pared by 1 base and J by 6 bases, with 20 bases of the junction left unmatched. The CDR3 consists of 19 residues. The CDR3 nucleotides read TGCGCCAGCAGTCAATTGAAACTACCTGGACAGGGAGGAGTTCGCGAGCAGTACTTC. Its protein product is CASSQLKLPGQGGVREQYF.

The V call is TRBV5-1, the J call TRBJ2-3; the match to TRBD2 covers 7 bases. The CDR3 has 16 residues. V trimming: 1 base; J trimming: 2 bases; junction bases outside the gene matches: 7. Germline values: CDR1 SGHRS, CDR2 YFSETQ. The DNA of the CDR3 is TGCGCCAGCAGCTTGTTCCCCGGGGGGATCACAGATACGCAGTATTTT. This encodes CASSLFPGGITDTQYF.

The rearrangement uses TRBV28 and TRBJ1-2; D uncertain. CDR1 MDHEN and CDR2 SYDVKM come from the germline V gene. The CDR3 totals 14 residues. The germline V and J ends were trimmed by 5 bases and 2 bases, with 12 bases remaining between them. DNA of the CDR3: TGTGCCAGCAGTCCTAGTCTACTAAACTATGGCTACACCTTC. Its translation is CASSPSLLNYGYTF.

The chain is built from TRBV7-2 and TRBJ2-7; the D is unclear. The germline V and J ends were trimmed by 2 bases and 7 bases, with 6 bases remaining between them. The CDR3 length is 11 residues. Per the germline V gene, CDR1 is SGHTA and CDR2 is FQGNSA. The CDR3 loop is CASSLYVEQYF. The DNA for the CDR3 is TGTGCCAGCAGCTTATATGTGGAGCAGTACTTC.

This chain links TRBV7-2 with TRBJ2-2, with a weak D call TRBD1 (6 bases). Germline V gene sequence: CDR1 SGHTA, CDR2 FQGNSA. The CDR3 totals 14 residues. The V end lost 5 bases, the J end lost 7 bases, and 14 bases lay between the germline ends. The CDR3 DNA is TGTGCCAGCAGCCCATCAGGGGTTTTCGGGGAGCTGTTTTTT. The encoded protein is CASSPSGVFGELFF.

The chain uses TRBV4-3 and TRBJ1-5, with 8 nucleotides matching TRBD1. With V trimmed by 0 bases and J by 7 bases, 5 bases remained unmatched. CDR1 is LGHNA, CDR2 YSLEER, per germline. This CDR3 region has 15 residues. The CDR3 loop is CASSQEWTGRQPQHF. CDR3 DNA: TGCGCCAGCAGCCAAGAGTGGACAGGGCGCCAGCCCCAGCATTTT.

The chain recombines TRBV6-5 with TRBJ2-7; 9 bases are shared with TRBD2. Germline CDR1 reads MNHEY; CDR2 reads SVGAGI. V was pared by 4 bases and J by 2 bases, with 6 bases of the junction left unmatched. The CDR3 consists of 15 residues. The DNA for the CDR3 is TGTGCCAGCAGTTCCTATAGCGGGAGCGCCTACGAGCAGTACTTC. Amino acids: CASSSYSGSAYEQYF.

The gene calls are TRBV5-1 and TRBJ2-1; TRBD1 aligns across 11 bases. The CDR3 loop spans 15 amino acids. Unmatched junction bases numbered 9, after V lost 4 bases and J lost 9 bases. Germline V lookup: CDR1 SGHRS, CDR2 YFSETQ. Here the CDR3 reads CASSPDRGQLGEQFF. CDR3 nucleotide sequence: TGCGCCAGCAGCCCGGACAGGGGGCAGTTAGGTGAGCAGTTCTTC. Filled out from reference TRBV5-1 and TRBJ2-1, the complete variable domain reads KAGVTQTPRYLIKTRGQQVTLSCSPISGHRSVSWYQQTPGQGLQFLFEYFSETQRNKGNFPGRFSGRQFSNSRSEMNVSTLELGDSALYLCASSPDRGQLGEQFFGPGTRLTVL.

The chain joins TRBV7-2 to TRBJ1-1, with 7 nucleotides matching TRBD1. The V and J ends lost 4 bases and 0 bases, in that order; junction bases with no gene match: 2. Per germline, CDR1 SGHTA and CDR2 FQGNSA. This CDR3 has 14 amino acids. CDR3 amino acids: CASSSGQMNTEAFF. The CDR3 nucleotides are TGTGCCAGCAGCTCGGGACAGATGAACACTGAAGCTTTCTTT.

This clone has only a few counts. This rearrangement joins TRBV5-4 to TRBJ1-6, with D hard to call. Trimming left V 4 bases short and J 1 base short, with 15 bases between. The CDR3 runs 17 residues. Germline loops: CDR1 SGHNT, CDR2 YYREEE (reference sequence). CDR3 nucleotide sequence: TGTGCCAGCAGCCCGGGGAGGGAGCCTTCCTATAATTCACCCCTCCACTTT. This sequence encodes CASSPGREPSYNSPLHF.

The V call is TRBV28, the J call TRBJ1-4; 8 bases agree with TRBD1. Looked up from germline, CDR1 is MDHEN and CDR2 is SYDVKM. The CDR3 totals 19 residues. J lost 10 bases, V lost 1 base, and 20 bases had no gene match. The CDR3 loop is CASSLLTGDYERRKGKLFF. DNA for the CDR3: TGTGCCAGCAGTTTATTGACAGGGGATTACGAAAGGAGAAAGGGAAAACTGTTTTTT.

On this clone itself: Because the CDR3's place on the DNA is in doubt, the DNA is left out and the CDR3 is given as listed by TCRdb. V and J are TRBV28 and TRBJ2-2; the table's D call of TRBD2 was not tested on the DNA. Inclusive of both ends, the CDR3 amounts to 17 amino acids. Germline V gene lookup returns CDR1 MDHEN and CDR2 SYDVKM. CDR3 protein: CASSILEGRPNTGELFF.

CDR3 sequence reads: CASSQDLRNEQFF. CDR3 sequence (DNA): TGCGCCAGCAGCCAAGATTTGCGGAATGAGCAGTTCTTC. This chain links TRBV4-3 with TRBJ2-1, with D unclear. From germline, CDR1 is LGHNA and CDR2 YSLEER. The CDR3 runs to 13 residues. The V end was cut by 0 bases, the J end by 7 bases, with 7 bases between.

V is TRBV10-3 and J is TRBJ1-5; D is uncertain. The ends were cut back, 4 bases at V and 9 bases at J, with 10 bases in the middle. Looked up from germline, CDR1 is ENHRY and CDR2 is SYGVKD. The CDR3 length is 12 residues. The CDR3 DNA reads TGTGCCATCAGTGGAGTTAATGGGCCCCAGCATTTT. This translates into CAISGVNGPQHF.

The CDR3 region is CASSFSLNTEAFF. The DNA for the CDR3 is TGTGCCAGCAGCTTTAGCTTGAACACTGAAGCTTTCTTT. V usage is TRBV7-7 and J usage is TRBJ1-1; unclear D gene. The CDR3 contains 13 residues. Germline V CDR1 and CDR2: SSHAT, FNYEAQ (reference sequence). The V gene lost 3 bases and the J gene lost 0 bases, with 5 bases spanning the gap.

This chain connects TRBV6-2 or TRBV6-3 to TRBJ1-1, with no clear D. This CDR3 spans 16 amino acids. Germline V gene data show CDR1 as MNHEY and CDR2 as SVGEGT. Trimming took off 2 bases at V and 0 bases at J, with 13 bases between the two ends. The CDR3: CASSYIPSDMNTEAFF. CDR3 sequence (DNA): TGTGCCAGCAGTTACATCCCGTCAGACATGAACACTGAAGCTTTCTTT.

The chain joins TRBV7-2 to TRBJ1-2, with D unresolved. V was clipped by 5 bases and J by 4 bases, with 8 bases between them. The CDR3 totals 12 residues. Germline CDR1 is SGHTA and CDR2 is FQGNSA. CDR3 sequence (DNA): TGTGCCAGCAGCCCGACTGTCTATGGCTACACCTTC. Encoded protein: CASSPTVYGYTF. The variable domain in full, with the rest retrieved from reference TRBV7-2 and TRBJ1-2, is GAGVSQSPSNKVTEKGKDVELRCDPISGHTALYWYRQSLGQGLEFLIYFQGNSAPDKSGLPSDRFSAERTGGSVSTLTIQRTQQEDSAVYLCASSPTVYGYTFGSGTRLTVV.